This T cell receptor beta chain came from a study of blood T cell repertoires in COVID-19. Study context: Some COVID-19 samples were acute and others convalescent; all came from the United States, Italy and Spain. The analysed material was cDNA or gDNA that came from T cells, B-cell-depleted T cells, or PBMCs.

Trimming removed 4 bases from V and 0 bases from J, with 17 bases in between. Germline-derived CDR1 and CDR2 are SGHRS and YFSETQ. The CDR3 covers 17 residues. Original processing methods: Scientists estimated how many nucleated cells there were by amplifying reference gene primers. Some clones are missing from TCRdb's copy, which holds only in-frame ones; the method was immunoSEQ multiplex PCR. Clonal size and the V and J genes are those of that table, whereas D and trimming came from the DNA. This sample has under 350,000 clones, with roughly 89% found just once. This TCR derives from a man aged 35 to 55 with acute or convalescent COVID-19. The gene calls are TRBV5-1 and TRBJ2-4; D remains ambiguous. Sequencing input: peripheral blood. CDR3 in amino acids: CASSIYQIRLAKNIQYF. The CDR3 DNA reads TGCGCCAGCAGCATATATCAAATACGACTAGCCAAAAACATTCAGTACTTC.